Reported below is one TCR beta chain. Its target is not known. At one of its ends the junction is not consistent with the germline gene, which may arise from a read error. This CDR3 is built from 13 residues. Germline CDR1 MDHEN, CDR2 SYDVKM. This sample was taken from a study of CD8 T cells in Susac syndrome. Study observations and caveats: The authors acknowledged that their TCR sequencing and HLA analysis involved a relatively small number of individuals.

Reverse transcription of about 0.5 to 1 ug RNA was carried out with random hexamers. From the immunoSEQ multiplex PCR reads, TCRdb called clonotypes with MiXCR, one entry per CDR3 protein. Among almost 450,000 distinct CDR3 sequences listed, approximately 89% were seen once. The receptor was derived from a human donor with multiple sclerosis. The chain carries TRBV28 and TRBJ1-5, with no clear D. The specimen was CD8+ T cells from PBMCs. CDR3: CVSSSPENQPQHF. CDR3 nucleotides: TGTGTCAGCAGTTCCCCAGAAAATCAGCCCCAGCATTTT. The full variable domain, with the rest looked up from reference TRBV28 and TRBJ1-5, is DVKVTQSSRYLVKRTGEKVFLECVQDMDHENMFWYRQDPGLGLRLIYFSYDVKMKEKGDIPEGYSVSREKKERFSLILESASTNQTSMYLCVSSSPENQPQHFGDGTRLSIL.